The clone carrying this T cell receptor beta chain has a handful of counts. Its cognate antigen is unknown. These data come from a study of beta chain features in type 1 diabetes. Findings and caveats of the study: A possible short-template PCR bias applies equally to patients and controls. Type 1 diabetes patients had fewer VDJ junction insertions and more deletions. There was a moderate but significant shortening of TCRB CDR3s in all four CD4+ subsets of Type 1 diabetes patients.

Every participating donor gave one draw, a heparinised blood sample averaging about 100 mL. Sorting that relied on CD45RO/CCR7/CD25/CD127/CD95/CD27 yielded CD4+ naive, central memory, regulatory and stem cell-like memory cells. The isolated RNA, all of it, was reverse transcribed, so expressed TCRB transcripts were what got sequenced. The data were produced by immunoSEQ multiplex PCR, yet TCRdb's version contains in-frame clones alone and is incomplete. The table lists 600,000 to 700,000 clones, about an eighth of them singletons. V shed 3 bases, J shed 3 bases, and the junction held 15 bases outside the gene matches. Per the germline V gene, CDR1 is MGHDK and CDR2 is SYGVNS. This CDR3 region has 18 residues.

The material sequenced was naive CD4+ T cells from blood. The rearrangement links TRBV25-1 to TRBJ2-3; the match to TRBD1 covers 7 bases. The sequence derives from a man aged 30 to 45 with type 1 diabetes. CDR3 loop: CASSESRQGRARTDTQYF. The CDR3, as DNA: TGTGCCAGCAGTGAGTCCCGACAGGGACGGGCCCGGACAGATACGCAGTATTTT.